These 13 T cell receptor beta chains were sequenced from one sample in a study of blood T cell repertoires in COVID-19. The data were produced by immunoSEQ multiplex PCR, yet TCRdb's version contains in-frame clones alone and is incomplete. The table records about 150,000 clones, around nine tenths of them present only once. The sample consisted of peripheral blood. The receptor source for this set is a woman in her 50s with active or convalescent COVID-19.

The V and J genes are TRBV7-9 and TRBJ1-1, with D uncertain. The V end lost 7 bases, the J end lost 0 bases, and 15 bases lay between the germline ends. This CDR3 contains 15 residues. Germline-derived CDR1 and CDR2 are SEHNR and FQNEAQ (reference sequence). The CDR3 DNA reads as TGTGCCAGCACCGGCGGTCAGAACATGAACACTGAAGCTTTCTTT. It is translated as CASTGGQNMNTEAFF.

CDR3 DNA sequence: TGTGCCAGCAGCTCGAGGACTAGCGGGAGGCGGGGCGGGGAGCTGTTTTTT. Its protein is CASSSRTSGRRGGELFF. The J gene is TRBJ2-2, the V gene TRBV7-9, with TRBD2 matching over 14 bases. Germline V gene lookup returns CDR1 SEHNR and CDR2 FQNEAQ (reference sequence). CDR3 size: 17 residues. V lost 4 bases to trimming and J lost 7 bases; unmatched junction nucleotides: 8.

V is TRBV15 and J is TRBJ1-2, with 8 bases aligning to TRBD1. Looked up from germline, CDR1 is LNHNV and CDR2 is YYDKDF (reference sequence). J gave up 6 bases and V 3 bases, and 12 bases lay outside the gene matches. This CDR3 spans 16 amino acids. CDR3 loop: CATSRAGGAGPNGYTF. CDR3 DNA: TGTGCCACCAGCAGGGCAGGGGGCGCTGGACCCAATGGCTACACCTTC.

The rearrangement links TRBV18 to TRBJ1-2; D is ambiguous. The V end was cut by 3 bases, the J end by 2 bases, with 13 bases between. The CDR3 length is 15 residues. Germline CDR1 KGHSH, CDR2 LQKENI. Written as DNA, the CDR3 is TGTGCCAGCTCACCGCCGCGGTCCATAAACTATGGCTACACCTTC. It codes for CASSPPRSINYGYTF.

The rearrangement uses TRBV3-1 (or the pseudogene TRBV3-2) and TRBJ1-2; 9 nucleotides align to TRBD1. The trim removed 1 base at V and 4 bases at J, leaving 10 bases unmatched. This CDR3 region has 17 residues. Germline CDR1 is LGHDT and CDR2 is YNNKEL (reference sequence). CDR3 in DNA: TGTGCCAGCAGCCAAGCGGGGACAGGGAGAGCCGGCTATGGCTACACCTTC. Translated: CASSQAGTGRAGYGYTF.

The chain uses TRBV7-9 and TRBJ2-2; a possible D gene is TRBD2 (5 bases). V dropped 5 bases and J dropped 6 bases, with 16 bases sitting between them. CDR1 is SEHNR, CDR2 FQNEAQ, per germline (reference sequence). The CDR3 spans 15 residues. The CDR3 sequence is CASSRGPMGAGELFF. CDR3 in DNA: TGTGCCAGCAGCCGCGGTCCCATGGGAGCCGGGGAGCTGTTTTTT.

The rearrangement links TRBV7-9 to TRBJ2-7; the D gene is possibly TRBD2 (7 bases). CDR1 and CDR2 from the germline V gene are SEHNR and FQNEAQ (reference sequence). The CDR3 contains 13 residues. Trimming pared 5 bases from V and 3 bases from J, leaving 11 bases between. The CDR3 sequence: CASSEGEGYEQYF. CDR3 sequence (DNA): TGTGCCAGCAGCGAGGGGGAGGGCTACGAGCAGTACTTC.

V is TRBV7-9 and J is TRBJ2-4; D call uncertain. The CDR3 totals 12 residues. V dropped 3 bases and J dropped 8 bases, with 8 bases sitting between them. Germline lookup yields CDR1 SEHNR and CDR2 FQNEAQ (reference sequence). CDR3 DNA sequence: TGTGCCAGCAGCTTCGATTTAGACATTCAGTACTTC. It yields the protein CASSFDLDIQYF.

The gene calls are TRBV7-2 and TRBJ2-3; TRBD2 agrees at 11 bases. The CDR3 loop spans 16 amino acids. Trimming removed 3 bases from V and 5 bases from J; junction bases left unmatched: 7. Germline V gene lookup returns CDR1 SGHTA and CDR2 FQGNSA. For the CDR3, the DNA is TGTGCCAGCAGCTTGGGGACTAGCGGATACCTAGATACGCAGTATTTT. Protein: CASSLGTSGYLDTQYF.

The rearrangement joins TRBV10-1 to TRBJ2-1; 10 bases align to TRBD1. After removal of 3 bases from V and 8 bases from J, the junction contained 19 bases not matched to a gene. Germline V gives CDR1 WNHNN, CDR2 SYGVQD (reference sequence). The CDR3 runs 19 residues. CDR3 nucleotide sequence: TGCGCCAGCAGTGATGGGGACAGGGGCAGGTGTAAATCATGGGATGAGCAGTTCTTC. Translation gives CASSDGDRGRCKSWDEQFF.

A word on this clone: In the same sample, other DNA sequences code for this CDR3. The chain is built from TRBV28 and TRBJ1-2; D might be TRBD1 (5 bases). Germline CDR1 MDHEN, CDR2 SYDVKM. The CDR3 contains 12 residues. V shed 5 bases and J shed 4 bases, with 8 bases lying between them. The CDR3 nucleotides read TGTGCCAGCAGTCCAGGGATCTATGGCTACACCTTC. Its protein product is CASSPGIYGYTF.

The chain has TRBV5-1 and TRBJ1-6, with no clear D. Germline-derived CDR1 and CDR2 are SGHRS and YFSETQ. Trimming stripped 1 base from V and 9 bases from J, with 14 bases between. This CDR3 contains 15 residues. CDR3 residues: CASSLTIPPVSPLHF. The CDR3 nucleotides are TGCGCCAGCAGCTTGACGATCCCGCCGGTTTCACCCCTCCACTTT.

V and J are TRBV7-8 and TRBJ2-2; 7 positions match TRBD1. Germline V gene sequence: CDR1 SGHVS, CDR2 FQNEAQ. Germline trimming cut 7 bases from V and 6 bases from J; bases unmatched to any gene: 11. This CDR3 spans 15 amino acids. CDR3 DNA sequence: TGTGCCAGCACCTCCCGACAGGGTGCTGCCGGGGAGCTGTTTTTT. Protein sequence: CASTSRQGAAGELFF.